The present T cell receptor (beta chain) was sequenced within a study of early T cells in non-severe SARS-CoV-2 infection. Study-wide background: With bulk RNA from unsorted whole blood as input, sequencing yielded unpaired chains.

The CDR3 consists of 13 residues. The germline CDR1 and CDR2 sequences are ENHRY and SYGVKD. This clonotype was recorded at least ten times. One end of the junction fails to match germline, which may point to a read error. TCRdb itself ran the 5' RACE reads through MiXCR, one entry per CDR3 protein. The table lists tens of thousands of distinct CDR3 sequences, approximately 6% of them singletons, with approximately 6.9% in the top ten. This chain connects TRBV10-3 to TRBJ1-1; no definite D call. Material for sequencing was whole blood. The origin of this receptor is an adult who was a healthcare worker with PCR-confirmed SARS-CoV-2 infection or an uninfected control (not recorded which). CDR3 amino acids: CAITETGNTEAFF. CDR3 bases: TGTGCCATCACTGAGACTGGGAACACTGAAGCTTTCTTT.